The 19 T cell receptor beta chains in this list originate from one sample, sequenced in a study of T cell responses to AZD1222 COVID-19 vaccine. Sequencing used immunoSEQ multiplex PCR; TCRdb keeps in-frame clones, though not all of them. The sample lists some 140,000 clones, 85% to 95% seen once, with 5% to 7% in the top ten. Sequencing was performed on peripheral blood, taken on day 0 of AZD1222 vaccination. The receptor set was obtained from an adult in good health.

The chain couples TRBV2 to TRBJ1-5, with 8 bases matching TRBD1. Germline V CDR1 and CDR2: SNHLY, FYNNEI. The CDR3 has 16 residues. The trim removed 2 bases at V and 4 bases at J, leaving 7 bases unmatched. The CDR3 sequence is CASSESGQEVNQPQHF. CDR3 nucleotide sequence: TGTGCCAGCAGTGAATCGGGACAGGAGGTTAATCAGCCCCAGCATTTT.

The rearrangement links TRBV7-9 to TRBJ1-6; 8 bases match TRBD1. Looked up from germline, CDR1 is SEHNR and CDR2 is FQNEAQ (reference sequence). This CDR3 contains 16 residues. The junction had 7 bases not matched to a gene; V was cut back by 2 bases and J by 7 bases. The CDR3 is CASSLTGGFTNSPLHF. The CDR3 DNA sequence: TGTGCCAGCAGCTTAACAGGGGGATTCACAAATTCACCCCTCCACTTT. The variable domain in full, with the rest retrieved from reference TRBV7-9 and TRBJ1-6, is DTGVSQNPRHKITKRGQNVTFRCDPISEHNRLYWYRQTLGQGPEFLTYFQNEAQLEKSRLLSDRFSAERPKGSFSTLEIQRTEQGDSAMYLCASSLTGGFTNSPLHFGNGTRLTVT.

This rearrangement joins TRBV7-9 to TRBJ1-1; D possibly corresponds to TRBD1 (6 bases). V dropped 5 bases and J dropped 1 base, with 17 bases sitting between them. CDR3 length: 16 amino acids. Per the germline V gene, CDR1 is SEHNR and CDR2 is FQNEAQ (reference sequence). The CDR3 is CASSPPGSGANTEAFF. CDR3 bases: TGTGCCAGCAGCCCGCCCGGCTCGGGGGCGAACACTGAAGCTTTCTTT.

This rearrangement joins TRBV6-5 to TRBJ1-6; 10 bases fit TRBD1. The CDR3 sequence is 14 residues long. The J segment lost 9 bases and the V segment lost 6 bases, leaving 5 bases of the junction unmatched. Germline loops: CDR1 MNHEY, CDR2 SVGAGI. CDR3 protein: CASRSGTGVSPLHF. The CDR3 nucleotides are TGTGCCAGCAGATCCGGGACAGGGGTTTCACCCCTCCACTTT.

This chain links TRBV15 with TRBJ1-5; possibly TRBD1 for D (5 bases). CDR1 LNHNV and CDR2 YYDKDF come from the germline V gene (reference sequence). This CDR3 contains 17 residues. Between the trimmed V and J ends, which lost 0 bases and 3 bases, there was a span of 15 bases. The CDR3 protein is CATSREELGQVNQPQHF. The CDR3 nucleotides are TGTGCCACCAGCAGAGAGGAACTGGGGCAGGTCAATCAGCCCCAGCATTTT. The complete variable domain, with remaining parts taken from reference TRBV15 and TRBJ1-5, reads DAMVIQNPRYQVTQFGKPVTLSCSQTLNHNVMYWYQQKSSQAPKLLFHYYDKDFNNEADTPDNFQSRRPNTSFCFLDIRSPGLGDTAMYLCATSREELGQVNQPQHFGDGTRLSIL.

J is TRBJ2-2 and V is TRBV7-3; 10 nucleotides agree with TRBD2. Germline lookup yields CDR1 SGHTA and CDR2 FQGTGA. V trimming: 6 bases; J trimming: 7 bases; junction bases outside the gene matches: 8. The CDR3 has 15 amino acids. CDR3 in amino acids: CASSHGLADSGELFF. CDR3 DNA: TGTGCCAGCAGTCACGGACTAGCGGATAGCGGGGAGCTGTTTTTT.

The V gene is TRBV24-1, the J gene TRBJ2-2; tentative D call: TRBD1 (5 bases). The CDR3 spans 13 residues. The V gene's germline CDR1 is KGHDR and CDR2 SFDVKD. Trimming pared 5 bases from V and 4 bases from J, leaving 7 bases between. The CDR3 here is CATSGGTTGELFF. Here the CDR3 DNA reads TGTGCCACCAGTGGGGGCACCACCGGGGAGCTGTTTTTT.

The chain carries TRBV30 and TRBJ1-2; possible D gene TRBD1, 6 bases. V lost 6 bases to trimming and J lost 4 bases, with 18 bases between them. Germline V gene data show CDR1 as GTSNPN and CDR2 as SVGIG (reference sequence). This CDR3 is 14 amino acids long. In DNA, the CDR3 is TGTGCCTGCCTGACCAGGGGACCCTCCTATGGCTACACCTTC. The encoded protein is CACLTRGPSYGYTF.

The chain has TRBV5-1 and TRBJ2-2, with 8 bases matching TRBD2. J was trimmed by 6 bases and V by 4 bases; bases with no gene match: 5. CDR1 and CDR2 (germline): SGHRS, YFSETQ. This CDR3 region has 14 residues. CDR3 amino acids: CASSDGLAPGELFF. CDR3 DNA sequence: TGCGCCAGCAGCGATGGACTAGCCCCCGGGGAGCTGTTTTTT.

The chain joins TRBV4-3 to TRBJ2-7; no firm D call. Germline lookup yields CDR1 LGHNA and CDR2 YSLEER. This CDR3 has 17 amino acids. The ends were cut back, 0 bases at V and 0 bases at J, with 15 bases in the middle. CDR3 residues: CASSQEWATASSYEQYF. CDR3 coding DNA: TGCGCCAGCAGCCAAGAGTGGGCAACAGCCAGCTCCTACGAGCAGTACTTC.

This clone was seen once. The chain joins TRBV27 to TRBJ1-5; D is possibly TRBD1 (5 bases). Germline CDR1 is MNHEY and CDR2 is SMNVEV (reference sequence). Trimming pared 3 bases from V and 6 bases from J, leaving 18 bases between. The CDR3 consists of 16 residues. This CDR3 reads CASSLTAGDWGQPQHF. CDR3 nucleotides: TGTGCCAGCAGTTTGACGGCGGGGGATTGGGGTCAGCCCCAGCATTTT.

Only a few counts were recorded for this clone. The chain is built from TRBV30 and TRBJ1-3; TRBD1 agrees at 7 bases. The CDR3 is 13 amino acids. CDR1 and CDR2 (germline): GTSNPN, SVGIG (reference sequence). Trimming removed 6 bases from V and 7 bases from J; junction bases left unmatched: 9. Here the CDR3 reads CACDAGGSNTIYF. The CDR3 DNA follows: TGTGCCTGTGACGCAGGGGGTAGCAACACCATATATTTT.

This chain connects TRBV19 to TRBJ1-4; D is possibly TRBD1 (6 bases). This CDR3 spans 14 amino acids. The germline V gene encodes CDR1 LNHDA and CDR2 SQIVND (reference sequence). The V end was cut by 5 bases, the J end by 11 bases, with 18 bases between. The CDR3 loop reads CASSPTGTSGKLFF. CDR3 DNA: TGTGCCAGTAGTCCCACAGGGACCTCGGGGAAACTGTTTTTT. The whole variable domain, remainder taken from reference TRBV19 and TRBJ1-4, is DGGITQSPKYLFRKEGQNVTLSCEQNLNHDAMYWYRQDPGQGLRLIYYSQIVNDFQKGDIAEGYSVSREKKESFPLTVTSAQKNPTAFYLCASSPTGTSGKLFFGSGTQLSVL.

This clone was counted only a few times. The rearrangement uses TRBV29-1 and TRBJ2-1; D may be TRBD1 or TRBD2 (5 bases each). The germline CDR1 and CDR2 sequences are SQVTM and ANQGSEA. Trimming cost V 5 bases and J 10 bases, with 15 bases left between them. This CDR3 is built from 12 residues. DNA for the CDR3: TGCAGCGTTCAGGGACCTTTGGTGGAGCAGTTCTTC. This sequence encodes CSVQGPLVEQFF.

The chain has TRBV19 and TRBJ1-3, with TRBD1 matching over 7 bases. V was clipped by 4 bases and J by 0 bases; unmatched bases: 18. There are 20 residues in the CDR3. The V gene's germline CDR1 is LNHDA and CDR2 SQIVND (reference sequence). The DNA for the CDR3 is TGTGCCAGTAGTACCACAGGGGCGCGTCTACGTGGTCGCTCTGGAAACACCATATATTTT. Its translation is CASSTTGARLRGRSGNTIYF.

The gene calls are TRBV19 and TRBJ1-3; no definite D call. Trimming pared 5 bases from V and 0 bases from J, leaving 11 bases between. Germline V gene data show CDR1 as LNHDA and CDR2 as SQIVND (reference sequence). CDR3 length equals 15 residues. The CDR3 DNA reads as TGTGCCAGTAGTCAAAGGACGGTCTCTGGAAACACCATATATTTT. Protein sequence: CASSQRTVSGNTIYF. Full variable domain (outside the CDR3, taken from reference TRBV19 and TRBJ1-3): DGGITQSPKYLFRKEGQNVTLSCEQNLNHDAMYWYRQDPGQGLRLIYYSQIVNDFQKGDIAEGYSVSREKKESFPLTVTSAQKNPTAFYLCASSQRTVSGNTIYFGEGSWLTVV.

The chain links TRBV2 to TRBJ2-5; TRBD1 agrees at 8 bases. V lost 6 bases to trimming and J lost 2 bases; unmatched junction nucleotides: 5. The CDR3 totals 14 residues. Germline CDR1 is SNHLY and CDR2 is FYNNEI. CDR3 region: CASRWQGAQETQYF. DNA for the CDR3: TGTGCCAGCAGGTGGCAGGGGGCTCAAGAGACCCAGTACTTC.

The J gene is TRBJ2-3, the V gene TRBV14, with TRBD2 as a possible D gene (5 bases). The CDR3 is made up of 16 amino acids. V was shortened by 0 bases and J by 3 bases, with 13 bases between the two germline ends. The germline CDR1 and CDR2 sequences are SGHDN and FVKESK. As DNA, the CDR3 is TGTGCCAGCAGCCAAGATCGAGGGCGGAGGACAGATACGCAGTATTTT. Translation: CASSQDRGRRTDTQYF. The full variable domain, with the rest looked up from reference TRBV14 and TRBJ2-3, is EAGVTQFPSHSVIEKGQTVTLRCDPISGHDNLYWYRRVMGKEIKFLLHFVKESKQDESGMPNNRFLAERTGGTYSTLKVQPAELEDSGVYFCASSQDRGRRTDTQYFGPGTRLTVL.

About this clone: Other DNA sequences within the sample encode an identical CDR3. This chain joins TRBV4-2 and TRBJ1-1; 10 bases are shared with TRBD1. The CDR3 extends over 15 amino acids. Germline V gene lookup returns CDR1 LGHNA and CDR2 YNFKEQ. J lost 4 bases, V lost 1 base, and 3 bases had no gene match. CDR3 in DNA: TGTGCCAGCAGCCAAGCCCGGACAGGGGGCACTGAAGCTTTCTTT. This encodes CASSQARTGGTEAFF.